The 28 T cell receptor beta chains reported below all come from one sample, sequenced in a study of T cells in Graves' hyperthyroidism and ophthalmopathy (dated by TCRdb to between 2018 and 2021). Library construction relied on multiplex PCR. Instrument used: Illumina HiSeq 2000. Amplification of TCR beta CDR3 regions was carried out from RNA transcripts. The TCR CDR3 was subjected to a first round of RT-PCR using the HTBI primer set and the Qiagen OneStep RT-PCR kit. The public reads were reprocessed in TCRdb via fastp at Q25 and MiXCR, keeping in-frame beta chains. CDR3 protein sequences are deduplicated, and each keeps its most common genes and DNA. In all, the sample holds more than 450,000 distinct CDR3 sequences, and approximately 14% of those were seen once. The top ten hold around 14% of the sample. Sequencing input: blood. Receptors were obtained from a woman aged 40 to 50 with Graves' hyperthyroidism.

This clonotype has a handful of counts. The chain combines TRBV7-9 with TRBJ2-1; tentative D call: TRBD2 (6 bases). There are 14 residues in the CDR3. Trimming stripped 7 bases from V and 6 bases from J, with 16 bases between. Germline CDR1 reads SEHNR; CDR2 reads FQNEAQ (reference sequence). CDR3 nucleotides: TGTGCCAGCAACTATCGGACGGAGGGCAATGAGCAGTTCTTC. This codes for CASNYRTEGNEQFF.

The sample holds many counts of this clonotype. The V gene is TRBV29-1, the J gene TRBJ2-3; D is uncertain. The germline V gene encodes CDR1 SQVTM and CDR2 ANQGSEA. V shed 0 bases and J shed 2 bases, with 12 bases lying between them. The CDR3 sequence is 15 residues long. CDR3 amino acids: CSVEDRRASTDTQYF. The CDR3 nucleotides read TGCAGCGTTGAAGATCGGAGAGCCTCCACAGATACGCAGTATTTT.

This clonotype was seen ten or more times. This chain connects TRBV20-1 to TRBJ1-2, with D uncertain. V dropped 3 bases and J dropped 1 base, with 12 bases sitting between them. Per germline, CDR1 DFQATT and CDR2 SNEGSKA (reference sequence). The CDR3 extends over 14 amino acids. In DNA, the CDR3 is TGCAGTGCTAGTGGGTCGACGGTTAACTATGGCTACACCTTC. This encodes CSASGSTVNYGYTF.

At least ten counts were recorded for this clonotype. The genes are TRBV3-1 and TRBJ2-1; 11 bases align to TRBD2. The germline V gene encodes CDR1 LGHDT and CDR2 YNNKEL (reference sequence). Trimming removed 0 bases from V and 9 bases from J; junction bases left unmatched: 7. CDR3 length equals 16 residues. This chain's CDR3 is CASSQDILAGEGEQFF. CDR3 coding DNA: TGTGCCAGCAGCCAAGACATACTAGCGGGAGAGGGTGAGCAGTTCTTC.

This clonotype was observed many times. This rearrangement joins TRBV28 to TRBJ2-2; D is unresolved. The CDR3 contains 15 residues. The germline gives CDR1 MDHEN, CDR2 SYDVKM. The ends were cut back, 0 bases at V and 2 bases at J, with 7 bases in the middle. The DNA for the CDR3 is TGTGCCAGCAGTTTATGGACTCTTAACACCGGGGAGCTGTTTTTT. Amino acids: CASSLWTLNTGELFF.

This clonotype has ten or more counts. This chain joins TRBV6-1 and TRBJ2-7; 7 bases are shared with TRBD2. Losses at the gene ends were 4 bases for V and 2 bases for J; bases not matched to a gene: 2. Per germline, CDR1 MNHNS and CDR2 SASEGT. The CDR3 runs to 13 residues. CDR3 nucleotides: TGTGCCAGCAGTGGAGCGGGAACCTACGAGCAGTACTTC. Its protein product is CASSGAGTYEQYF.

Details on this clonotype: A read error may explain this, as a much larger clone is one base away. The chain has TRBV7-6 and TRBJ2-5, with TRBD2 matching over 9 bases. Germline V CDR1 and CDR2: SGHVS, FNYEAQ. CDR3 size: 17 residues. Trimming at V came to 7 bases and at J to 1 base, leaving 13 bases not matched to a gene. DNA of the CDR3: TGTGCCAGCAACCCGATGCGGCTAGCGGGAATCCAAGAGACCCAGTACTTC. This gives the protein CASNPMRLAGIQETQYF.

The table lists this clonotype with many counts. This chain connects TRBV7-8 to TRBJ2-1, with 13 bases lining up with TRBD2. Trimming took 5 bases from V and 6 from J; bases not matched to a gene: 13. The CDR3 covers 18 residues. CDR1 is SGHVS, CDR2 FQNEAQ, per germline. CDR3 region: CASSAHRGLAGTFNEQFF. The DNA of the CDR3 is TGTGCCAGCAGCGCGCACAGGGGACTAGCGGGAACCTTCAATGAGCAGTTCTTC. The whole variable domain, remainder taken from reference TRBV7-8 and TRBJ2-1, is GAGVSQSPRYKVAKRGQDVALRCDPISGHVSLFWYQQALGQGPEFLTYFQNEAQLDKSGLPSDRFFAERPEGSVSTLKIQRTQQEDSAVYLCASSAHRGLAGTFNEQFFGPGTRLTVL.

This clonotype was detected ten times or more. V gene TRBV5-4 combines with J gene TRBJ2-3; TRBD1 might be the D (8 bases). From germline, CDR1 is SGHNT and CDR2 YYREEE (reference sequence). Trimming cost V 5 bases and J 4 bases, with 14 bases left between them. There are 14 residues in the CDR3. The CDR3 DNA reads as TGTGCCAGCAGGACAGGGGAGGGAGCAGATACGCAGTATTTT. Its protein is CASRTGEGADTQYF.

This clonotype was recorded many times. CDR3: CASSPGADYQETQYF. CDR3 nucleotides: TGTGCCAGCAGTCCCGGCGCTGACTACCAAGAGACCCAGTACTTC. The V gene is TRBV6-1, the J gene TRBJ2-5; no clear D gene. Trimming took 5 bases from V and 0 from J, leaving 13 bases between them. Germline CDR1 is MNHNS and CDR2 is SASEGT. The CDR3 contains 15 residues.

The count of this clonotype is one. The chain carries TRBV6-1 and TRBJ1-4; D unresolved. CDR3 length equals 14 residues. V was pared by 6 bases and J by 8 bases, with 16 bases between. Germline lookup yields CDR1 MNHNS and CDR2 SASEGT. The CDR3 here is CASSPGEGGEKLFF. Written as DNA, the CDR3 is TGTGCCAGCAGCCCCGGTGAGGGAGGGGAAAAACTGTTTTTT.

This clonotype was found many times. This chain uses TRBV30 with TRBJ1-1, with D uncertain. Per germline, CDR1 GTSNPN and CDR2 SVGIG (reference sequence). Trimming stripped 4 bases from V and 4 bases from J, with 22 bases between. The CDR3 spans 16 residues. CDR3 in DNA: TGTGCCTGGATTCCCCTCATTAGGGTTGGAGTCACTGAAGCTTTCTTT. Translation gives CAWIPLIRVGVTEAFF. Full variable domain (missing parts from reference TRBV30 and TRBJ1-1): SQTIHQWPATLVQPVGSPLSLECTVEGTSNPNLYWYRQAAGRGLQLLFYSVGIGQISSEVPQNLSASRPQDRQFILSSKKLLLSDSGFYLCAWIPLIRVGVTEAFFGQGTRLTVV.

The CDR3 DNA reads as TGTGCCAGCACTCAACAGGGTGGTGGGGCCAACGTCCTGACTTTC. Its translation is CASTQQGGGANVLTF. The chain is built from TRBV6-2 or TRBV6-3 and TRBJ2-6; a weak D match, TRBD1 (6 bases). The CDR3 has 15 residues. V lost 7 bases, J lost 3 bases, and 13 bases lay in between. The germline gives CDR1 MNHEY, CDR2 SVGEGT.

In its sample, this clonotype was seen a few times. Possible read error: a much larger clone is one base away. The chain couples TRBV6-1 to TRBJ2-2; TRBD1 agrees at 9 bases. CDR3 length: 14 amino acids. The germline V gene encodes CDR1 MNHNS and CDR2 SASEGT. With 6 bases clipped from V and 3 bases from J, the junction kept 2 bases outside the gene matches. Here the CDR3 reads CASRRQGDTGELFF. The DNA for the CDR3 is TGTGCCAGCAGGAGACAGGGGGACACCGGGGAGCTGTTTTTT.

This clonotype was found a few times. V and J are TRBV19 and TRBJ2-7; D ambiguous. V was pared by 3 bases and J by 3 bases, with 12 bases between. The CDR3 runs 14 residues. Germline V CDR1 and CDR2: LNHDA, SQIVND (reference sequence). CDR3 protein: CASSISDGIYEQYF. The CDR3 DNA reads as TGTGCCAGTAGTATTTCGGACGGAATCTACGAGCAGTACTTC.

This clonotype showed up many times. The chain uses TRBV20-1 and TRBJ2-3, with 7 nucleotides matching TRBD2. V dropped 5 bases and J dropped 0; count of bases not matched to a gene: 11. This CDR3 is 16 amino acids long. CDR1 is DFQATT and CDR2 is SNEGSKA in the germline V gene (reference sequence). CDR3 loop: CSAPPHGSGSTDTQYF. Written as DNA, the CDR3 is TGCAGTGCTCCCCCCCATGGTAGCGGGAGCACAGATACGCAGTATTTT.

This clonotype was observed a single time. A much larger clone is a single base away; this may be a read error. The CDR3 region has the DNA TGTTCCAGCAGTACGGGGGCGGGAATACAGTACTTC. This translates into CSSSTGAGIQYF. The genes are TRBV7-2 and TRBJ2-5; D might be TRBD1 or TRBD2, each matching 6 bases. The germline V gene encodes CDR1 SGHTA and CDR2 FQGNSA. CDR3 size: 12 residues.

The sample holds many counts of this clonotype. V and J are TRBV7-8 and TRBJ2-1; D is undetermined. The length of the CDR3 is 13 residues. The germline V and J ends were trimmed by 6 bases and 6 bases, with 12 bases remaining between them. Germline CDR1 reads SGHVS; CDR2 reads FQNEAQ. CDR3: CASRIDHFNEQFF. The CDR3 DNA follows: TGTGCCAGCAGAATTGACCACTTCAATGAGCAGTTCTTC.

This clonotype was seen repeatedly, ten times or more. The chain couples TRBV7-8 to TRBJ1-5; possible D gene TRBD1, 5 bases. The CDR3 runs 14 residues. With 2 bases removed from V and 7 bases from J, the gap between germline ends came to 12 bases. Germline V gene lookup returns CDR1 SGHVS and CDR2 FQNEAQ. CDR3 sequence reads: CASSLLGAGQPQHF. CDR3 bases: TGTGCCAGCAGCTTATTAGGGGCCGGCCAGCCCCAGCATTTT.

This clonotype was found many times. The chain couples TRBV3-1 to TRBJ2-1; 10 nucleotides line up with TRBD2. Germline trimming cut 7 bases from V and 2 bases from J; bases unmatched to any gene: 5. The length of the CDR3 is 15 residues. Per germline, CDR1 LGHDT and CDR2 YNNKEL (reference sequence). CDR3 amino acids: CASTLAGVTYNEQFF. The CDR3 coding sequence is TGTGCCAGCACCCTAGCGGGAGTTACCTACAATGAGCAGTTCTTC.

This clonotype was seen a few times. A much larger clonotype is one base distant, so this may be a read error. The chain couples TRBV10-3 to TRBJ2-1; 12 bases agree with TRBD2. V trimming: 6 bases; J trimming: 3 bases; junction bases outside the gene matches: 3. Germline V lookup: CDR1 ENHRY, CDR2 SYGVKD. There are 15 residues in the CDR3. The DNA for the CDR3 is TGTGCCATCAGCAAGACTAGCGGGAGCTACAATGAGCAGTTCTTC. Residues: CAISKTSGSYNEQFF.

The chain couples TRBV5-6 to TRBJ2-1, with D perhaps assigned TRBD1 or TRBD2 (6 bases each). The V gene's germline CDR1 is SGHDT and CDR2 YYEEEE. The CDR3 extends over 14 amino acids. The V and J ends lost 3 bases and 6 bases respectively, with 13 bases between them. The CDR3 coding sequence is TGTGCCAGCAGCTGGGGGGCTGGGGTCAATGAGCAGTTCTTC. Its translation is CASSWGAGVNEQFF.

This chain joins TRBV6-2 or TRBV6-3 and TRBJ1-2, with TRBD1 identical over 8 bases. V shed 2 bases and J 8 bases; nucleotides not matched to a gene: 7. CDR3 length: 14 amino acids. Germline V gives CDR1 MNHEY, CDR2 SVGEGT. CDR3 nucleotide sequence: TGTGCCAGCAGTTACGTGGCAGGGGGCGCAGGCTACACCTTC. It encodes CASSYVAGGAGYTF.

The chain is built from TRBV10-3 and TRBJ1-3; D call uncertain. The CDR3 length is 13 residues. V was cut by 6 bases and J by 2 bases, with 8 bases left in between. Germline assignment: CDR1 ENHRY and CDR2 SYGVKD. The CDR3 region has the DNA TGTGCCATCAGGGAGGATGCTGGAAACACCATATATTTT. This sequence encodes CAIREDAGNTIYF.

This clonotype was seen repeatedly, ten times or more. The V call is TRBV10-1, the J call TRBJ1-2; TRBD1 matches 10 bases. The CDR3 loop spans 15 amino acids. CDR1 is WNHNN, CDR2 SYGVQD, per germline (reference sequence). With V trimmed by 5 bases and J by 4 bases, 7 bases remained unmatched. This CDR3 is CASSPDRGHVYGYTF. CDR3 in DNA: TGCGCCAGCAGTCCTGACAGGGGGCACGTCTATGGCTACACCTTC.

Many counts were recorded for this clonotype. The CDR3 sequence: CASSTGQGTVQYF. For the CDR3, the DNA is TGTGCCAGCAGCACGGGACAGGGGACGGTTCAGTACTTC. V is TRBV7-2 and J is TRBJ2-4; 10 bases line up with TRBD1. CDR3 length: 13 residues. Trimming removed 5 bases from V and 11 bases from J; junction bases left unmatched: 6. Germline V gene data show CDR1 as SGHTA and CDR2 as FQGNSA.

This clonotype showed up just a few times. This rearrangement joins TRBV5-5 to TRBJ2-7; D is unresolved. The V gene lost 5 bases and the J gene lost 0 bases, with 9 bases spanning the gap. The CDR3 is 13 residues long. Germline V gene data show CDR1 as SGHKS and CDR2 as YYEKEE (reference sequence). CDR3: CASRIAGSYEQYF. DNA for the CDR3: TGTGCCAGCAGAATAGCTGGCTCCTACGAGCAGTACTTC.

The chain employs TRBV15 and TRBJ2-3, with a tentative D call TRBD1 (5 bases). The germline V gene has CDR1 LNHNV and CDR2 YYDKDF (reference sequence). V was clipped by 3 bases and J by 2 bases, with 12 bases between them. This CDR3 is 15 amino acids long. CDR3 sequence: CATSRERGYTDTQYF. The CDR3, as DNA: TGTGCCACCAGCAGGGAAAGGGGCTACACAGATACGCAGTATTTT. Complete variable domain (other parts from reference TRBV15 and TRBJ2-3): DAMVIQNPRYQVTQFGKPVTLSCSQTLNHNVMYWYQQKSSQAPKLLFHYYDKDFNNEADTPDNFQSRRPNTSFCFLDIRSPGLGDTAMYLCATSRERGYTDTQYFGPGTRLTVL.